Reported below is one TCR beta chain. What it recognizes is unknown. The assay was immunoSEQ multiplex PCR, and TCRdb's table has in-frame clones only and misses some. The table records about 20,000 clones, roughly 80% of them present only once. This sample is drawn from a study of CD4 T cells in relation to SARS-CoV-2 and coronaviruses. Whole-study results and caveats: Compared with monoreactive clones, crossreactive clones showed significantly weaker SARS-CoV-2 expansion.

Before the COVID-19 pandemic, during about 2010-2018, CD4+ T cells were taken from unexposed donors. CD4+ T cells were isolated from the cells after less than 13 days of culture. Testing used SARS-CoV-2 S/N and four cold-coronavirus spikes on unexposed-donor CD4+ T cells, cells permitting. The sequencing input was CD4+ T cells from PBMCs, cultured in vitro. This TCR derives from a human donor in good health.

The DNA for the CDR3 is TGCGCCAGCAGCCAAGTCCCTAGCGGTTACGAGCAGTACTTC. Amino acids: CASSQVPSGYEQYF. The rearrangement links TRBV4-1 to TRBJ2-7, with 7 bases lining up with TRBD2. The CDR3 spans 14 residues. Trimming at V came to 1 base and at J to 4 bases, leaving 4 bases not matched to a gene. Per the germline V gene, CDR1 is MGHRA and CDR2 is YSYEKL.